These 5 T cell receptor beta chains came from one sample sequenced in a study of blood T cell repertoires in COVID-19. Data came from immunoSEQ multiplex PCR; TCRdb stores just in-frame clones and leaves some out. This sample has over 100,000 clones, with more than 80% found just once. Sequencing was performed on peripheral blood. The receptors shown here come from a human donor in a cohort sampled during active COVID-19.

J is TRBJ1-5 and V is TRBV28, with a possible D match to TRBD1 (6 bases). Per the germline V gene, CDR1 is MDHEN and CDR2 is SYDVKM. The V and J ends lost 6 bases and 0 bases respectively, with 9 bases between them. There are 14 residues in the CDR3. CDR3 DNA sequence: TGTGCCAGCAGCCGGACAGATAGCAATCAGCCCCAGCATTTT. This encodes CASSRTDSNQPQHF. Combining the CDR3 with reference TRBV28 and TRBJ1-5 gives the whole variable domain DVKVTQSSRYLVKRTGEKVFLECVQDMDHENMFWYRQDPGLGLRLIYFSYDVKMKEKGDIPEGYSVSREKKERFSLILESASTNQTSMYLCASSRTDSNQPQHFGDGTRLSIL.

The genes are TRBV2 and TRBJ2-7; tentative D call: TRBD1 (6 bases). V was pared by 5 bases and J by 3 bases, with 11 bases between. The CDR3 spans 13 residues. Looked up from germline, CDR1 is SNHLY and CDR2 is FYNNEI. CDR3 amino acids: CASSTMDSYEQYF. CDR3 nucleotides: TGTGCCAGCAGTACTATGGACAGCTACGAGCAGTACTTC.

The rearrangement uses TRBV19 and TRBJ1-5, with D possibly being TRBD1 (5 bases). The V gene's germline CDR1 is LNHDA and CDR2 SQIVND (reference sequence). This CDR3 has 17 amino acids. The V end was cut by 3 bases, the J end by 4 bases, with 19 bases between. CDR3 coding DNA: TGTGCCAGTAGTATCCAGGGAAGGACGTTGGGAAATCAGCCCCAGCATTTT. Its translation is CASSIQGRTLGNQPQHF. Supplemented by reference TRBV19 and TRBJ1-5, the full variable domain reads DGGITQSPKYLFRKEGQNVTLSCEQNLNHDAMYWYRQDPGQGLRLIYYSQIVNDFQKGDIAEGYSVSREKKESFPLTVTSAQKNPTAFYLCASSIQGRTLGNQPQHFGDGTRLSIL.

V gene TRBV4-1 combines with J gene TRBJ2-5, with TRBD1 as a possible D gene (5 bases). This CDR3 has 17 amino acids. Trimming shortened V by 0 bases and J by 5 bases, and 19 bases separated the two germline ends. Germline V gene sequence: CDR1 MGHRA, CDR2 YSYEKL. CDR3 sequence: CASSQDVAGKRLETQYF. The CDR3 DNA follows: TGCGCCAGCAGCCAAGATGTGGCAGGGAAACGTTTGGAGACCCAGTACTTC.

This clone was observed once. The gene calls are TRBV5-1 and TRBJ2-1, with 10 bases aligning to TRBD1. This CDR3 is built from 12 residues. Unmatched junction bases numbered 4, after V lost 4 bases and J lost 12 bases. The V gene's germline CDR1 is SGHRS and CDR2 YFSETQ. CDR3 in amino acids: CASSKGQGGQFF. DNA of the CDR3: TGCGCCAGCAGCAAAGGACAGGGGGGGCAGTTCTTC.